What follows are 20 T cell receptor beta chains derived from one specimen sequenced in a study of beta chain features in type 1 diabetes (dated by TCRdb to the late 2010s). The library relied on the immunoSEQ multiplex PCR assay. The entire amount of isolated RNA was reverse transcribed using the High Capacity cDNA Reverse Transcription Kit, so the sequenced TCRB transcripts were expressed ones. TCRdb re-hosts the immuneACCESS table, in-frame sequences only. Its copies lack some clones; in the studies checked, an unresolved V gene accounts for under half of them, and the cause for the rest is not known. In this sample the table shows 350,000 to 450,000 clones, roughly 14% of which occur a single time. Roughly 0.033% of the sample lies in the top ten. Sequencing was performed on naive CD4+ T cells from blood. The cell subset or site label corresponds to: true naive CD4+ T cells. The receptors were gathered from a young man in good health.

V usage is TRBV5-1 and J usage is TRBJ2-3; the match to TRBD1 covers 10 bases. The CDR3 length is 15 residues. In germline, CDR1 is SGHRS, CDR2 YFSETQ. Unmatched junction bases numbered 6, after V lost 4 bases and J lost 4 bases. This chain's CDR3 is CASSPGQGKADTQYF. CDR3 bases: TGCGCCAGCAGCCCGGGACAGGGGAAGGCAGATACGCAGTATTTT.

V usage is TRBV6-5 and J usage is TRBJ2-7; 7 bases fit TRBD1. This CDR3 is 15 amino acids long. Germline-derived CDR1 and CDR2 are MNHEY and SVGAGI. The trim removed 6 bases at V and 1 base at J, leaving 9 bases unmatched. The CDR3 loop is CASSLGQANSYEQYF. Written as DNA, the CDR3 is TGTGCCAGCAGCCTCGGACAGGCGAATTCCTACGAGCAGTACTTC.

A few counts support this clone. The V and J genes are TRBV29-1 and TRBJ1-4; D gene unclear. Trimming removed 7 bases at V and 4 bases at J, with 16 bases between. The CDR3 is 14 amino acids. From germline, CDR1 is SQVTM and CDR2 ANQGSEA. CDR3 coding DNA: TGCAGCGGCAGCACGGGAACTTTTAATGAAAAACTGTTTTTT. It translates to CSGSTGTFNEKLFF.

This clone was seen a handful of times. CDR3 in DNA: TGTGCCAGCTCACATAAGGGGGCGTTGAAAGAGACCCAGTACTTC. This encodes CASSHKGALKETQYF. The rearrangement uses TRBV18 and TRBJ2-5; 7 bases are a match to TRBD1. Germline V lookup: CDR1 KGHSH, CDR2 LQKENI. This CDR3 contains 15 residues. V lost 4 bases, J lost 3 bases, and 8 bases stayed unmatched.

The V gene is TRBV14, the J gene TRBJ1-1; TRBD1 matches at 7 bases. Unmatched junction bases numbered 11, after V lost 0 bases and J lost 7 bases. Germline V gene data show CDR1 as SGHDN and CDR2 as FVKESK. There are 16 residues in the CDR3. This chain's CDR3 is CASSQDPRGTAVEAFF. CDR3 in DNA: TGTGCCAGCAGCCAAGATCCCCGTGGGACAGCAGTTGAAGCTTTCTTT. Together with reference TRBV14 and TRBJ1-1, the CDR3 gives the full variable domain: EAGVTQFPSHSVIEKGQTVTLRCDPISGHDNLYWYRRVMGKEIKFLLHFVKESKQDESGMPNNRFLAERTGGTYSTLKVQPAELEDSGVYFCASSQDPRGTAVEAFFGQGTRLTVV.

The genes are TRBV7-2 and TRBJ1-5, with 7 nucleotides matching TRBD1. The length of the CDR3 is 14 residues. Germline CDR1 SGHTA, CDR2 FQGNSA. V dropped 4 bases and J dropped 7; count of bases not matched to a gene: 7. The CDR3, as DNA: TGTGCCAGCAGCTACAGGGGAGGAAACCAGCCCCAGCATTTT. Its translation is CASSYRGGNQPQHF.

The chain links TRBV10-3 to TRBJ2-3; 13 bases are a match to TRBD2. CDR1 ENHRY and CDR2 SYGVKD come from the germline V gene. CDR3 length: 18 amino acids. Losses at the gene ends were 10 bases for V and 0 bases for J; bases not matched to a gene: 13. CDR3 region: CATRPRTSGGKSTDTQYF. CDR3 in DNA: TGTGCCACAAGACCTCGGACTAGCGGGGGAAAGAGCACAGATACGCAGTATTTT.

The CDR3 loop is CAWRGLAATDTQYF. CDR3 sequence (DNA): TGTGCCTGGCGCGGGCTAGCGGCTACAGATACGCAGTATTTT. J is TRBJ2-3 and V is TRBV30, with 7 bases that match TRBD2. The V and J ends lost 5 bases and 3 bases, in that order; junction bases with no gene match: 8. This CDR3 region has 14 residues. CDR1 GTSNPN and CDR2 SVGIG come from the germline V gene (reference sequence). Filled out from reference TRBV30 and TRBJ2-3, the complete variable domain reads SQTIHQWPATLVQPVGSPLSLECTVEGTSNPNLYWYRQAAGRGLQLLFYSVGIGQISSEVPQNLSASRPQDRQFILSSKKLLLSDSGFYLCAWRGLAATDTQYFGPGTRLTVL.

The chain has TRBV7-9 and TRBJ2-5, with D possibly TRBD2 on 5 matching bases. This CDR3 is built from 15 residues. V gave up 5 bases and J gave up 4 bases, with 17 bases separating them. Looked up from germline, CDR1 is SEHNR and CDR2 is FQNEAQ (reference sequence). The DNA for the CDR3 is TGTGCCAGCAGCGACTACGGCCTAACGGGAGAGACCCAGTACTTC. This codes for CASSDYGLTGETQYF.

J is TRBJ2-2 and V is TRBV9; TRBD1 or TRBD2 may be the D gene (6 bases each). Germline V gene sequence: CDR1 SGDLS, CDR2 YYNGEE. The CDR3 consists of 17 residues. The V end lost 2 bases, the J end lost 4 bases, and 18 bases lay between the germline ends. The CDR3 here is CASSVGTGATGTGELFF. DNA for the CDR3: TGTGCCAGCAGCGTTGGAACGGGGGCCACGGGCACCGGGGAGCTGTTTTTT.

This clone was seen a few times. This rearrangement joins TRBV7-7 to TRBJ2-2; D ambiguous. V lost 2 bases and J lost 7, with 8 bases in between. The CDR3 loop spans 13 amino acids. Germline CDR1 is SSHAT and CDR2 is FNYEAQ (reference sequence). The CDR3 is CASSLFGYGELFF. Written as DNA, the CDR3 is TGTGCCAGCAGCTTATTCGGTTACGGGGAGCTGTTTTTT.

The CDR3 DNA reads as TGTGCCAGCAGCCCGGCGGGACTAGCCTACGAGCAGTACGTC. Translated, it gives CASSPAGLAYEQYV. The V and J genes are TRBV11-2 and TRBJ2-7; 8 nucleotides match TRBD2. The CDR3 length is 14 residues. Germline V lookup: CDR1 SGHAT, CDR2 FQNNGV. Trimming took 5 bases from V and 2 from J; bases not matched to a gene: 5.

This sequence joins TRBV11-2 and TRBJ2-2; D uncertain. V was cut by 0 bases and J by 7 bases, with 9 bases left in between. This CDR3 is built from 14 residues. Germline assignment: CDR1 SGHAT and CDR2 FQNNGV. The chain's CDR3 is CASSLDGPGGELFF. CDR3 in DNA: TGTGCCAGCAGCTTAGATGGTCCCGGCGGGGAGCTGTTTTTT.

This clone has only a few counts. The chain links TRBV19 to TRBJ1-6; TRBD1 matches 7 bases. V trimming: 5 bases; J trimming: 7 bases; junction bases outside the gene matches: 11. Germline CDR1 LNHDA, CDR2 SQIVND (reference sequence). The CDR3 contains 16 residues. In DNA, the CDR3 is TGTGCCAGTAGTCCCCGACAGGGCGGGGCGAATTCACCCCTCCACTTT. This gives the protein CASSPRQGGANSPLHF.

This clone was seen more than once but under ten times. The V and J genes are TRBV7-9 and TRBJ1-2; D uncertain. CDR1 and CDR2 from the germline V gene are SEHNR and FQNEAQ (reference sequence). V lost 2 bases to trimming and J lost 4 bases, with 11 bases between them. The CDR3 length is 14 residues. The CDR3 sequence: CASSLSINLYGYTF. In nucleotides, the CDR3 is TGTGCCAGCAGCTTATCCATCAACCTCTATGGCTACACCTTC.

The CDR3 DNA reads TGCGCCAGCAGCCAAGAGCGGACAGGGGGAACACCCCTCCACTTT. This sequence encodes CASSQERTGGTPLHF. The genes are TRBV4-3 and TRBJ1-6; 10 bases fit TRBD1. The germline V gene encodes CDR1 LGHNA and CDR2 YSLEER. J was trimmed by 11 bases and V by 0 bases; bases with no gene match: 4. The CDR3 contains 15 residues.

The chain has TRBV5-1 and TRBJ2-1; 10 bases line up with TRBD1. The ends lost 5 bases at V and 8 bases at J; junction bases unmatched: 7. CDR3 length equals 14 residues. In germline, CDR1 is SGHRS, CDR2 YFSETQ. The CDR3 DNA reads as TGCGCCAGCAGTCTGGGACAGGGGTTGGATGAGCAGTTCTTC. The encoded protein is CASSLGQGLDEQFF.

The V gene is TRBV7-2, the J gene TRBJ2-7; D is perhaps TRBD2 (6 bases). The ends were cut back, 1 base at V and 7 bases at J, with 11 bases in the middle. Per the germline V gene, CDR1 is SGHTA and CDR2 is FQGNSA. The CDR3 runs 13 residues. CDR3 loop: CASSLERAGEQYF. The CDR3 nucleotides are TGTGCCAGCAGCTTAGAGAGGGCGGGGGAGCAGTACTTC.

The rearrangement uses TRBV5-6 and TRBJ2-1; the D is unclear. The CDR3 runs to 11 residues. Per germline, CDR1 SGHDT and CDR2 YYEEEE. The V and J ends lost 7 bases and 6 bases respectively, with 8 bases between them. DNA of the CDR3: TGTGCCAGCGGTGACTTCAATGAGCAGTTCTTC. Protein product: CASGDFNEQFF. The whole variable domain, remainder taken from reference TRBV5-6 and TRBJ2-1, is DAGVTQSPTHLIKTRGQQVTLRCSPKSGHDTVSWYQQALGQGPQFIFQYYEEEERQRGNFPDRFSGHQFPNYSSELNVNALLLGDSALYLCASGDFNEQFFGPGTRLTVL.

The V gene is TRBV5-1, the J gene TRBJ2-7, with 7 bases lining up with TRBD2. Germline V gene lookup returns CDR1 SGHRS and CDR2 YFSETQ. Trimming removed 1 base from V and 6 bases from J; junction bases left unmatched: 7. The CDR3 totals 14 residues. CDR3 amino acids: CASSLSGGTSEQYF. The CDR3 region has the DNA TGCGCCAGCAGCTTGTCCGGGGGGACGAGCGAGCAGTACTTC.